Included here is one T cell receptor beta chain sequence, with context. The antigen is not known. The data belong to a study of cytomegalovirus exposure and HLA in healthy donors. Study results and caveats: V- and J-gene trimming of TCR beta was linked (in a later analysis) to a missense DCLRE1C variant.

Donors were ostensibly healthy at sampling, although undocumented immune exposures were probable. Vbeta (60) and Jbeta (13) primers were used in the PCR. Profiled with immunoSEQ multiplex PCR; TCRdb holds only in-frame clones, not every one. This sample has under 250,000 clones, with around 73% found just once. The sequenced sample was PBMCs. The TCR comes from a male donor in good health and CMV-seronegative.

This CDR3 is CASSFRGAEGPGYTF. As DNA, the CDR3 is TGTGCCAGCAGCTTTCGGGGGGCAGAAGGCCCTGGCTACACCTTC. The J gene is TRBJ1-2, the V gene TRBV7-9, with D perhaps TRBD1 (6 bases). Trimming pared 3 bases from V and 7 bases from J, leaving 18 bases between. The CDR3 has 15 amino acids. Germline-derived CDR1 and CDR2 are SEHNR and FQNEAQ (reference sequence).